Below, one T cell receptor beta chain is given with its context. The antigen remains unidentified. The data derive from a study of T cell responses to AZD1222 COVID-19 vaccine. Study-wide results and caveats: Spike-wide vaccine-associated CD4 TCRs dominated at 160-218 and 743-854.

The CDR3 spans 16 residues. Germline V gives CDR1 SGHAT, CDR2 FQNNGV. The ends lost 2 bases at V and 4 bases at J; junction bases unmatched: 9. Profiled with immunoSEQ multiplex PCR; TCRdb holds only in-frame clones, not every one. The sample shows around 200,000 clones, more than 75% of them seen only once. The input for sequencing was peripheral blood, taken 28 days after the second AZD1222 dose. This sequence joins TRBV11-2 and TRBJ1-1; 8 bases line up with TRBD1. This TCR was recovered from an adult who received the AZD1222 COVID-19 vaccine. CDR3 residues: CASSLFGRGRITEAFF. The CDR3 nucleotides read TGTGCCAGCAGCTTATTCGGCAGGGGGCGGATCACTGAAGCTTTCTTT.